The subject of this entry is one TCR beta chain. The sample belongs to a study of blood T cell repertoires in COVID-19. Profiling relied on immunoSEQ multiplex PCR, and the TCRdb table lists in-frame clones only, not all of them. The data show fewer than 250,000 clones, with 70% to 90% seen just once and about 5% held by the top ten. Sequencing used peripheral blood. The origin of this receptor is a woman in her forties with acute or convalescent COVID-19.

The CDR3: CASTSPLGTFANQPQHF. The CDR3 DNA reads as TGTGCCAGTACCTCACCACTCGGGACATTTGCCAATCAGCCCCAGCATTTT. The chain has TRBV19 and TRBJ1-5; tentative D call: TRBD1 (6 bases). Germline V gene data show CDR1 as LNHDA and CDR2 as SQIVND (reference sequence). CDR3 length equals 17 residues. V gave up 7 bases and J gave up 3 bases, with 22 bases separating them.